Listed below are T cell receptor beta chains from one sample, sequenced in a study of blood T cell repertoires in COVID-19. Profiling relied on immunoSEQ multiplex PCR, and the TCRdb table lists in-frame clones only, not all of them. The repertoire holds 90,000 to 150,000 clones, around 89% seen once, with approximately 19% in the top ten. Source material: peripheral blood. Receptors were obtained from a human donor with acute or convalescent COVID-19. The donor label of this sample is uncertain. CDR3s include the opening cysteine and the closing phenylalanine or tryptophan. The D gene is left open where the match is weak. Clone size, where shown, is once, few, many, or a class for clones that have expanded.

v_gene	d_gene	abundance	j_gene	CDR3aa	CDR3nt
TRBV6-5	TRBD1	few	TRBJ1-2	CASTTTGHYGYTF	TGTGCCAGCACTACGACAGGGCACTATGGCTACACCTTC
TRBV6-2/TRBV6-3	TRBD1	.	TRBJ1-1	CASSFPTSTGSTEAFF	TGTGCCAGCAGTTTCCCAACTTCGACAGGGAGCACTGAAGCTTTCTTT
TRBV27	TRBD1	.	TRBJ1-2	CASSPTHRGFNYGYTF	TGTGCCAGCAGCCCGACGCACAGGGGATTTAACTATGGCTACACCTTC
TRBV19	.	.	TRBJ2-3	CASSKAAQGIPDTQYF	TGTGCCAGTAGTAAAGCGGCGCAGGGGATTCCAGATACGCAGTATTTT
TRBV29-1	TRBD1	.	TRBJ2-2	CSARGQGDGELFF	TGCAGCGCTAGGGGACAGGGGGACGGGGAGCTGTTTTTT
TRBV6-2/TRBV6-3	.	.	TRBJ2-3	CASSYSGGGPSTDTQYF	TGTGCCAGCAGTTACTCGGGAGGGGGGCCTAGCACAGATACGCAGTATTTT
TRBV6-2/TRBV6-3	TRBD1	.	TRBJ1-5	CASSLDRDSNQPQHF	TGTGCCAGCAGTTTAGACAGGGATAGCAATCAGCCCCAGCATTTT
TRBV21-1	.	.	TRBJ2-5	CASSRQRPGGETQYF	TGTGCCAGCAGCCGACAGCGGCCAGGGGGAGAGACCCAGTACTTC
TRBV6-5	TRBD1	.	TRBJ1-1	CASSYQGGGTEAFF	TGTGCCAGCAGTTATCAGGGGGGAGGCACTGAAGCTTTCTTT
TRBV5-6	.	.	TRBJ1-5	CASSFYGPQHF	TGTGCCAGCAGCTTCTACGGGCCCCAGCATTTT
TRBV25-1	.	.	TRBJ1-2	CASIREFNYGYTF	TGTGCCAGCATTAGGGAGTTCAACTATGGCTACACCTTC
TRBV28	.	once	TRBJ2-1	CASSSQYNEQFF	TGTGCCAGCAGTTCACAGTACAATGAGCAGTTCTTC
TRBV5-1	TRBD1	.	TRBJ2-1	CASSLTYRGLIHHSYNEQFF	TGCGCCAGCAGCTTGACGTACAGGGGGCTTATCCACCACTCCTACAATGAGCAGTTCTTC
TRBV5-4	TRBD1	.	TRBJ2-1	CASSLVLTGGEQFF	TGTGCCAGCAGCTTGGTATTGACAGGGGGTGAGCAGTTCTTC
TRBV12-3/TRBV12-4	.	.	TRBJ1-1	CASSSLAGAFF	TGTGCCAGCAGTTCCCTCGCGGGAGCTTTCTTT
TRBV7-2	TRBD2	once	TRBJ2-3	CASSLGAGTSGRTDTQYF	TGTGCCAGCAGCTTGGGGGCCGGGACTAGCGGGAGAACAGATACGCAGTATTTT
TRBV7-8	TRBD2	.	TRBJ2-2	CASSLVGTSGHTGELFF	TGTGCCAGCAGCTTAGTGGGGACTAGCGGCCACACCGGGGAGCTGTTTTTT
TRBV28	.	few	TRBJ1-4	CASSRYTVFEGEKLFF	TGTGCCAGCAGCCGATATACAGTATTCGAAGGAGAAAAACTGTTTTTT
TRBV2	.	.	TRBJ2-6	CASSSLSGANVLTF	TGTGCCAGCAGTTCCCTATCTGGGGCCAACGTCCTGACTTTC
TRBV21-1	.	.	TRBJ2-1	CASSTNSSQREQFF	TGTGCCAGCAGCACTAACTCTTCCCAGCGTGAGCAGTTCTTC
TRBV3-1/TRBV3-2	TRBD2	.	TRBJ2-3	CASSHAGLAGGPADTQYF	TGTGCCAGCAGCCACGCGGGACTAGCGGGAGGGCCAGCAGATACGCAGTATTTT
TRBV5-1	TRBD2	.	TRBJ2-2	CASSLVRPSGAAGELFF	TGCGCCAGCAGCTTGGTGCGGCCTAGCGGGGCCGCCGGGGAGCTGTTTTTT
TRBV12-5	TRBD1	few	TRBJ1-1	CASGPQGASTEAFF	TGTGCTAGTGGACCGCAGGGGGCCAGCACTGAAGCTTTCTTT
TRBV7-2	.	.	TRBJ2-7	CASSRSFYEQYF	TGTGCCAGCAGCCGTTCCTTTTACGAGCAGTACTTC
TRBV9	TRBD2	.	TRBJ2-1	CASSKSTRAGPSYNEQFF	TGTGCCAGCAGCAAGAGTACGAGAGCGGGACCCTCCTACAATGAGCAGTTCTTC
TRBV4-2	TRBD1	.	TRBJ1-4	CASSLIGTGVGEKLFF	TGTGCCAGCAGCCTTATAGGGACAGGGGTCGGAGAAAAACTGTTTTTT
TRBV6-5	TRBD1	.	TRBJ1-4	CASSYSGTGNEKLFF	TGTGCCAGCAGTTACTCCGGGACAGGGAATGAAAAACTGTTTTTT
TRBV5-1	.	once	TRBJ1-1	CASSLATVGGTEAFF	TGCGCCAGCAGCTTAGCGACAGTGGGGGGCACTGAAGCTTTCTTT
TRBV29-1	TRBD1	.	TRBJ2-7	CSVQGQGSYEQYF	TGCAGCGTTCAGGGACAGGGTTCCTACGAGCAGTACTTC
TRBV7-2	TRBD2	.	TRBJ2-7	CASSLRTSGRVASYEQYF	TGTGCCAGCAGCTTAAGGACTAGCGGGAGGGTGGCATCCTACGAGCAGTACTTC